This T cell receptor (beta chain) was captured by sequencing in a study of shared clonotypes between healthy human individuals. Germline values: CDR1 SGHNT, CDR2 YENEEA. This CDR3 is 13 amino acids long. V lost 0 bases and J 2 bases, leaving 4 bases between the germline ends. Each subset's genomic DNA was split evenly across several immunoSEQ plates. Profiling relied on immunoSEQ multiplex PCR, and the TCRdb table lists in-frame clones only, not all of them. The sample holds about 2 million clones; just under 95% are singletons and the top ten take 0.85% to 1.3%. CD45RO negativity and positive selection for CCR7 defined naive CD8 cells, a population that excluded terminally differentiated effector memory CD45RA+ cells.

The V and J genes are TRBV11-3 and TRBJ2-5; D unresolved. The sequenced material came from naive CD8+ T cells sorted from blood. The TCR sequence derives from a man younger than 35 in good health. The chain's CDR3 is CASSLEVQETQYF. The DNA of the CDR3 is TGTGCCAGCAGCTTAGAGGTACAAGAGACCCAGTACTTC.